This T cell receptor beta chain originates from a study of shared clonotypes between healthy human individuals. Study results and limitations: Generation of non-shared clonotypes was less probable than generation of clonotypes shared by all four donors.

With regard to this clone: No antigen is known for it.

CD45RO-negative CD8 cells positively selected for CCR7 made up the naive population, which excluded terminally differentiated effector memory CD45RA+ cells. All donors qualified as healthy HIV-negative adults and had experienced no recent acute infections or vaccinations. The genomic DNA of each subset was split evenly across several immunoSEQ plates. The authors' processing: Filtering differed since immunoSEQ provided only junctions, with no quality scores. Profiled with immunoSEQ multiplex PCR; TCRdb holds only in-frame clones, not every one. V, J and clone size are those of that table, while D and trimming were read from the DNA. This repertoire shows some 2 million clones, about 95% found once; its top ten account for more than 0.95%. The CDR3 loop spans 16 amino acids. The J segment lost 8 bases and the V segment lost 5 bases, leaving 8 bases of the junction unmatched. Looked up from germline, CDR1 is SEHNR and CDR2 is FQNEAQ (reference sequence).

This sequence was found in a man between 18 and 29 years old in good health. The rearrangement uses TRBV7-9 and TRBJ2-1; 14 nucleotides line up with TRBD2. The sample was naive CD8+ T cells sorted from blood. The CDR3 loop is CASSPGTSGSEDEQFF. In nucleotides, the CDR3 is TGTGCCAGCAGCCCGGGGACTAGCGGGAGCGAGGATGAGCAGTTCTTC.